The source of this T cell receptor beta chain is a study of blood T cell repertoires in COVID-19. On the study more broadly: The United States, Italy and Spain supplied acute and convalescent COVID-19 samples. From T cells, B-cell-depleted T cells, or PBMCs came the material, which was cDNA or gDNA.

Authors' analysis steps: Estimated nucleated cell counts came from reference gene primer amplification. This table comes from immunoSEQ multiplex PCR, and its TCRdb copy is limited to in-frame clones, with some not included. V, J and clone size reflect that table, while D and trimming were determined from the DNA. Of over 80,000 clones listed, approximately 85% are singletons. The CDR3 totals 15 residues. Germline lookup yields CDR1 SGHNT and CDR2 YYREEE (reference sequence). Between the trimmed V and J ends, which lost 0 bases and 3 bases, there was a span of 10 bases. Sequences were obtained from peripheral blood. The J gene is TRBJ2-1, the V gene TRBV5-4; D remains unclear. The receptor was derived from a man in his 70s with acute or convalescent COVID-19. The CDR3 sequence is CASSLGSLDYNEQFF. For the CDR3, the DNA is TGTGCCAGCAGCTTGGGGTCGCTAGACTACAATGAGCAGTTCTTC.